Listed below are T cell receptor beta chains from one sample, sequenced in a study of graft-versus-host responses after intestinal transplantation. Measured with immunoSEQ multiplex PCR; TCRdb has only the in-frame clones, and not every one. The data show roughly 60,000 clones, 70% to 90% seen once. This sample comprised PBMCs, obtained 26 days after transplant. These receptor sequences come from a human patient who received an intestinal transplant, so some T cells may come from the graft donor. The CDR3 runs from the conserved cysteine through the conserved F or W. A D gene is named only where the DNA matches it firmly. Size is omitted from some rows. Given values are once, few, many or a class for expanded clones.

>-|-|TRBV4-1|14|TRBJ2-1
TGCGCCAGCAGTGGCGGGGACTCCTACAATGAGCAGTTCTTC
CASSGGDSYNEQFF
>-|-|TRBV11-2|15|TRBJ1-1
TGTGCCAGCAGCTTTCAACAGGGTCTGAACACTGAAGCTTTTTTT
CASSFQQGLNTEAFF
>once|TRBD1|TRBV30|13|TRBJ1-2
TGTGCCTGGTCCGGGACAGGGGCCTATGGCTACACCTTC
CAWSGTGAYGYTF
>-|TRBD1|TRBV10-3|15|TRBJ2-7
TGTGCCATCAGCATGGCCCCGGACAGGGCCAGCGAGCAGTACTTC
CAISMAPDRASEQYF
>-|-|TRBV5-1|15|TRBJ2-5
TGCGCCAGCAGCCGCGGGGCGGGCACCGGAGAGACCCAGTACTTC
CASSRGAGTGETQYF
>once|TRBD2|TRBV19|17|TRBJ2-7
TGTGCCAGTAGTATCTATCTTGGGCGGGAGGGAACCTACGAGCAGTACTTC
CASSIYLGREGTYEQYF
>-|-|TRBV19|15|TRBJ2-1
TGTGCCAGTAGTATCGGGCAGGGTATAATGAATGAGCAGTTCTTC
CASSIGQGIMNEQFF
>-|-|TRBV6-5|12|TRBJ1-1
TGTGCCAGCAGTTCCGGTCCTACCGGAGCTTTCTTT
CASSSGPTGAFF
>-|-|TRBV4-1|18|TRBJ2-7
TGCGCCAGCAGCCAAGATCCCCGGGGGTTTCGGGGCGCCTACGAGCAGTACTTC
CASSQDPRGFRGAYEQYF
>-|TRBD1|TRBV6-5|14|TRBJ1-1
TGTGCCAGCAGTTACTCCAGGGGGGACACTGAAGCTTTCTTT
CASSYSRGDTEAFF
>-|TRBD1|TRBV19|14|TRBJ2-1
TGTGCCAGTAGTAGCGACAGGGATAGGAATGAGCAGTTCTTC
CASSSDRDRNEQFF
>-|-|TRBV27|14|TRBJ1-6
TGTGCCAGCAGTCTTGGGTCCGGGACACGGCTACTCCACTTT
CASSLGSGTRLLHF
>-|TRBD2|TRBV28|14|TRBJ2-1
TGTGCCAGCAGTTTTAGCGGGGGAGACAATGAGCAGTTCTTC
CASSFSGGDNEQFF
>-|TRBD1|TRBV9|15|TRBJ2-7
TGTGCCAGCAGCGTAGTCGGGACAGGTGTAGCCGAGCAGTACTTC
CASSVVGTGVAEQYF
>-|TRBD1|TRBV6-1|15|TRBJ1-1
TGTGCCAGCATTAGGGACAGGGTCATGAACACTGAAGCTTTCTTT
CASIRDRVMNTEAFF
>-|TRBD1|TRBV27|15|TRBJ1-2
TGTGCCAGCAGTCCCGGGACAGCGGCTAACTATGGCTACACCTTC
CASSPGTAANYGYTF
>-|TRBD1|TRBV7-6|16|TRBJ2-1
TGTGCCAGCAGCTTGGCCCGGGACAGGGTTCGTAATGAGCAGTTCTTC
CASSLARDRVRNEQFF
>once|TRBD2|TRBV13|17|TRBJ2-7
TGTGCCAGCAGCTTGGGACTAGCGGGAGGCCCCTCCTACGAGCAGTACTTC
CASSLGLAGGPSYEQYF
>-|-|TRBV28|11|TRBJ1-2
TGTGCCAGCAGTTTAGACAGGGGCTACACCTTC
CASSLDRGYTF
>once|TRBD1|TRBV5-1|14|TRBJ2-7
TGCGCCAGCAGCGGGGGGACAGGCAACTACGAGCAGTACTTC
CASSGGTGNYEQYF
>-|-|TRBV5-6|15|TRBJ1-5
TGTGCCAGCAGTTTGGCGGGGGGGAGCAATCAGCCCCAGCATTTT
CASSLAGGSNQPQHF
>-|-|TRBV5-4|14|TRBJ1-2
TGTGCCAGCAGCAGGGCCGGCGGGGACTATGGCTACACCTTC
CASSRAGGDYGYTF
>-|-|TRBV9|15|TRBJ2-3
TGTGCCAGCAGCACGGGACTGGAAGTCACAGATACGCAGTATTTT
CASSTGLEVTDTQYF
>few|TRBD1|TRBV19|15|TRBJ1-2
TGTGCCAGTGCCCCAGGGGGCCTTGGTAACTATGGCTACACCTTC
CASAPGGLGNYGYTF
>-|TRBD2|TRBV11-1|14|TRBJ2-7
TGTGCCAGCAGCTTAAGGACGGGGGGAGGCGAGCAGTACTTC
CASSLRTGGGEQYF
>-|TRBD2|TRBV6-1|15|TRBJ2-1
TGTGCCAGCAGAGCGACTAGCGGGTCCAACAATGAGCAGTTCTTC
CASRATSGSNNEQFF
>once|-|TRBV2|15|TRBJ1-2
TGTGCCAGCAGTGAATTCCTGGCTCCCAACTATGGCTACACCTTC
CASSEFLAPNYGYTF
>-|TRBD1|TRBV7-8|15|TRBJ2-2
TGTGCCAGCAGCTTAGTGGGACAGTTCACCGGGGAGCTGTTTTTT
CASSLVGQFTGELFF
>-|TRBD1|TRBV2|13|TRBJ2-1
TGTGCCAGCAGCCGGGACAGGGGCAATGAGCAGTTCTTC
CASSRDRGNEQFF
>few|-|TRBV2|16|TRBJ1-5
TGTGCCAGCAGTGAGAGGGGAGGGGAGACAAATCAGCCCCAGCATTTT
CASSERGGETNQPQHF
>once|-|TRBV6-5|12|TRBJ2-7
TGTGCCAGCAGGGGCTTCTCCTACGAGCAGTACTTC
CASRGFSYEQYF
>-|-|TRBV5-1|14|TRBJ2-7
TGCGCCAGCAGCCCATTAGGGGTATCCTACGAGCAGTACTTC
CASSPLGVSYEQYF
>few|-|TRBV4-1|14|TRBJ1-2
TGCGCCAGCAGCCGGACACAGGAGTACTATGGCTACACCTTC
CASSRTQEYYGYTF
>-|-|TRBV28|11|TRBJ2-1
TGTGCCAGCAGCTCAGGGATTGAGCAGTTCTTC
CASSSGIEQFF
>-|TRBD2|TRBV5-6|18|TRBJ2-3
TGTGCCAGCAGCTTAGTAGCGGGGGGGTCGCCAATCACAGATACGCAGTATTTT
CASSLVAGGSPITDTQYF
>-|TRBD2|TRBV7-3|18|TRBJ2-3
TGTGCCAGCAGCTCCCCGACTAGCGGGGGTCGAAGCACAGATACGCAGTATTTT
CASSSPTSGGRSTDTQYF
>-|-|TRBV27|13|TRBJ1-2
TGTGCCAGCAGTTGGGGGGAAACCTCAGGCTACACCTTC
CASSWGETSGYTF
>-|TRBD2|TRBV5-1|19|TRBJ2-3
TGCGCCAGCAGCCCGGCACCCCGGACTAGCGGGCATAACACAGATACGCAGTATTTT
CASSPAPRTSGHNTDTQYF
>-|-|TRBV6-1|14|TRBJ1-6
TGTGCCAGCAGTGAACCGGGGGGTGATTCACCCCTCCACTTT
CASSEPGGDSPLHF
>-|-|TRBV5-6|14|TRBJ1-2
TGTGCCAGCAGCTTGGGGGGCGGCGCTTATGGCTACACCTTC
CASSLGGGAYGYTF
>-|TRBD1|TRBV6-5|15|TRBJ1-4
TGTGCCAGCAGCTGGACAGGGGGCGCGAATGAAAAACTGTTTTTT
CASSWTGGANEKLFF
>-|TRBD1|TRBV28|15|TRBJ2-1
TGTGCCAGCACGGGGAGATGGACAGGACACAATGAGCAGTTCTTC
CASTGRWTGHNEQFF
>-|TRBD2|TRBV6-6|14|TRBJ2-7
TGTGCCAGCAGTGCCGGGACTACACCCTACGAGCAGTACTTC
CASSAGTTPYEQYF
>-|-|TRBV4-1|16|TRBJ1-1
TGCGCCAGCAGCCAAGGGCCATTGGCAGGGAACACTGAAGCTTTCTTT
CASSQGPLAGNTEAFF
>-|-|TRBV7-6|15|TRBJ2-7
TGTGCCAGCAGCTCGACAGGGGAAGCGGGGGGAGAGCAGTACTTC
CASSSTGEAGGEQYF
>-|TRBD2|TRBV7-6|17|TRBJ2-1
TGTGCCAGCAGCTTAGAAGCTAGCGGAAGCTCCTACAATGAGCAGTTCTTC
CASSLEASGSSYNEQFF
>-|-|TRBV6-1|12|TRBJ1-5
TGTGCCAGCAGTAGGGGAGGTCAGCCCCAGCATTTT
CASSRGGQPQHF
>-|-|TRBV5-1|15|TRBJ2-3
TGCGCCAGCAGCTTGGCTCGGGGGTTCACAGATACGCAGTATTTT
CASSLARGFTDTQYF
>-|-|TRBV6-1|15|TRBJ2-3
TGTGCCAGCAGTGGCTTCACAGGGAGCACAGATACGCAGTATTTT
CASSGFTGSTDTQYF
>-|-|TRBV28|14|TRBJ2-7
TGTGCCAGCAGTTCCGAAGACAGACCCTACGAGCAGTACTTC
CASSSEDRPYEQYF
>-|-|TRBV28|15|TRBJ1-5
TGTGCCAGCAGTTTTCGGGGGAATAGCAATCAGCCCCAGCATTTT
CASSFRGNSNQPQHF
>-|-|TRBV2|14|TRBJ1-5
TGTGCCAGCAGTGAATTGGGGGGTAATCAGCCCCAGCATTTT
CASSELGGNQPQHF
>-|TRBD1|TRBV11-1|13|TRBJ1-2
TGTGCCAGCAGCTTGGACAGGGGCGGTGGCTACACCTTC
CASSLDRGGGYTF